The TCR beta chain under discussion was sequenced for a study of blood T cell repertoires in COVID-19. V lost 0 bases to trimming and J lost 8 bases; unmatched junction nucleotides: 3. The CDR3 loop spans 15 amino acids. Looked up from germline, CDR1 is LGHDT and CDR2 is YNNKEL (reference sequence). Clones were sequenced by immunoSEQ multiplex PCR, and TCRdb holds only the in-frame ones, with some missing. The profile shows about 330,000 clones, less than 90% of them singletons. Sequencing input: PBMCs or T cells enriched from blood (not recorded which). The chain combines TRBV3-1 (or the pseudogene TRBV3-2) with TRBJ2-1; 11 nucleotides align to TRBD2. This clonotype was obtained from a woman in her twenties or thirties who had recovered from COVID-19. In nucleotides, the CDR3 is TGTGCCAGCAGCCAAGATAGCGGGGGGGTTTATGAGCAGTTCTTC. Protein: CASSQDSGGVYEQFF.